The present TCR beta chain was sequenced within a study of T cells in Graves' hyperthyroidism and ophthalmopathy. Findings and caveats of the study: Ophthalmopathy was told apart from stable hyperthyroidism by a 13 V-J model.

Using RNA transcripts as the source, TCR beta CDR3 regions were amplified. First-round RT-PCR targeting the TCR CDR3 was performed with the HTBI primer set. TCRdb recomputed calls from the multiplex PCR reads with MiXCR, one row per CDR3 protein. The data show around 600,000 distinct CDR3 sequences, roughly 15% seen once. PBMCs were sourced from less than 12 ml fresh peripheral blood. This clonotype was seen more than once but under ten times. As yet, its antigen is unknown. Germline CDR1 MNHEY, CDR2 SVGEGT. Trimming removed 1 base at V and 1 base at J, with 10 bases between. The CDR3 consists of 15 residues.

The chain couples TRBV6-2 or TRBV6-3 to TRBJ1-2, with D tentatively TRBD1 (5 bases). The origin of this receptor is a woman aged 50 to 65 with Graves' ophthalmopathy. Sequencing was performed on blood. The CDR3 DNA reads as TGTGCCAGCAGTTACTTACCGGGGGATAACTATGGCTACACCTTC. It encodes CASSYLPGDNYGYTF.